One and the same sample provided the 15 T cell receptor beta chains below, sequenced in a study of Ad26.COV2.S vaccination and SARS-CoV-2 variants. This table comes from immunoSEQ multiplex PCR, and its TCRdb copy is limited to in-frame clones, with some not included. The top ten clones hold more than 15% of a sample with about 87,000 clones, approximately 86% of them seen once. This specimen consisted of peripheral blood, obtained after recovery from COVID-19. The receptors here all came from a human donor who had recovered from COVID-19.

The rearrangement uses TRBV5-4 and TRBJ1-1; 7 bases are a match to TRBD1. Unmatched junction bases numbered 7, after V lost 4 bases and J lost 4 bases. This CDR3 has 14 residues. Per germline, CDR1 SGHNT and CDR2 YYREEE (reference sequence). DNA of the CDR3: TGTGCCAGCAGCCCTGACAGGGTAAGCACTGAAGCTTTCTTT. This encodes CASSPDRVSTEAFF.

The rearrangement links TRBV7-2 to TRBJ2-5, with 7 positions matching TRBD2. This CDR3 has 14 amino acids. Germline V gene lookup returns CDR1 SGHTA and CDR2 FQGNSA. V was pared by 5 bases and J by 5 bases, with 8 bases of the junction left unmatched. DNA of the CDR3: TGTGCCAGCAGCGAACTGGGACTACTGGAGACCCAGTACTTC. As protein: CASSELGLLETQYF.

The V gene is TRBV6-2 or TRBV6-3, the J gene TRBJ2-2, with 8 nucleotides matching TRBD1. Germline CDR1 MNHEY, CDR2 SVGEGT. The CDR3 contains 14 residues. Losses at the gene ends were 5 bases for V and 4 bases for J; bases not matched to a gene: 3. CDR3 protein: CASSTTGGTGELFF. The CDR3, as DNA: TGTGCCAGCAGTACTACAGGGGGCACCGGGGAGCTGTTTTTT.

V gene TRBV6-5 combines with J gene TRBJ1-1; no reliable D call. CDR1 and CDR2 from the germline V gene are MNHEY and SVGAGI. V lost 2 bases, J lost 5 bases, and 12 bases lay in between. The CDR3 has 14 amino acids. The CDR3: CASSYLRSGTEAFF. The CDR3 DNA reads TGTGCCAGCAGTTACCTGAGGAGCGGGACTGAAGCTTTCTTT.

The J gene is TRBJ2-7, the V gene TRBV19; possibly TRBD2 for D (7 bases). CDR3 length equals 14 residues. V was pared by 6 bases and J by 6 bases, with 18 bases between. Germline loops: CDR1 LNHDA, CDR2 SQIVND (reference sequence). For the CDR3, the DNA is TGTGCCAGTAGACCGGGGGGCCGGGGAAGCGAGCAGTACTTC. Protein product: CASRPGGRGSEQYF.

The J gene is TRBJ2-5, the V gene TRBV6-2 or TRBV6-3; D unclear. Trimming removed 4 bases at V and 2 bases at J, with 8 bases between. Germline CDR1 and CDR2: MNHEY and SVGEGT. CDR3 size: 13 residues. Here the CDR3 reads CASSSREQETQYF. DNA of the CDR3: TGTGCCAGCAGTTCTAGGGAACAAGAGACCCAGTACTTC.

This clone was seen only once. The CDR3 loop reads CASSQGGELFF. CDR3 bases: TGCGCCAGCTCTCAGGGGGGGGAGCTGTTTTTT. V is TRBV5-1 and J is TRBJ2-2; a possible D gene is TRBD1 (6 bases). Trimming removed 7 bases at V and 8 bases at J, with 9 bases between. Germline V gene data show CDR1 as SGHRS and CDR2 as YFSETQ. The CDR3 sequence is 11 residues long. The full variable domain, with the rest looked up from reference TRBV5-1 and TRBJ2-2, is KAGVTQTPRYLIKTRGQQVTLSCSPISGHRSVSWYQQTPGQGLQFLFEYFSETQRNKGNFPGRFSGRQFSNSRSEMNVSTLELGDSALYLCASSQGGELFFGEGSRLTVL.

Written as DNA, the CDR3 is TGTGCCAGCAGCCCCGGGATCGGGCAAGAGACCCAGTACTTC. Protein product: CASSPGIGQETQYF. The gene calls are TRBV5-8 and TRBJ2-5; TRBD2 might be the D (5 bases). This CDR3 has 14 amino acids. The V gene lost 4 bases and the J gene lost 2 bases, with 12 bases spanning the gap. Germline-derived CDR1 and CDR2 are SGHTS and YDEGEE.

The J gene is TRBJ2-1, the V gene TRBV21-1; the DNA was not compared with TRBD1, the D call given in the table. TRBV21-1 has pseudogene status. This CDR3 contains 13 residues. The CDR3 loop reads CASSRRDSYEQFF. Written as DNA, the CDR3 is TGTGCCAGCAGCCGCCGGGACAGCTATGAGCAGTTCTTC.

This rearrangement joins TRBV12-3 or TRBV12-4 to TRBJ1-4, with D unresolved. This CDR3 comprises 12 residues. The ends were cut back, 3 bases at V and 6 bases at J, with 5 bases in the middle. The CDR3 DNA reads as TGTGCCAGCAGTTTCGGTGATGAAAAACTGTTTTTT. It translates to CASSFGDEKLFF.

The chain is built from TRBV7-9 and TRBJ2-3; 9 nucleotides match TRBD1. Unmatched junction bases numbered 8, after V lost 5 bases and J lost 2 bases. Looked up from germline, CDR1 is SEHNR and CDR2 is FQNEAQ (reference sequence). The CDR3 totals 16 residues. The CDR3, as DNA: TGTGCCAGCAGCGCCCGGGACAGGGACAACACAGATACGCAGTATTTT. This codes for CASSARDRDNTDTQYF.

The chain links TRBV27 to TRBJ2-3, with 7 bases fitting TRBD1. Per the germline V gene, CDR1 is MNHEY and CDR2 is SMNVEV (reference sequence). The length of the CDR3 is 15 residues. Trimming cost V 4 bases and J 1 base; bases outside gene matches: 5. DNA of the CDR3: TGTGCCAGCAGTTACGGACAGGCGGGCACAGATACGCAGTATTTT. Residues: CASSYGQAGTDTQYF.

The rearrangement links TRBV4-3 to TRBJ1-6, with D maybe TRBD1 (5 bases). CDR3 length: 14 residues. V dropped 0 bases and J dropped 8 bases, with 8 bases sitting between them. Germline CDR1 and CDR2: LGHNA and YSLEER. The CDR3 region is CASSQDRVYSPLHF. CDR3 nucleotide sequence: TGCGCCAGCAGCCAAGACAGGGTATATTCACCCCTCCACTTT.

The V call is TRBV5-5, the J call TRBJ1-1; 10 bases match TRBD1. The germline V gene has CDR1 SGHKS and CDR2 YYEKEE (reference sequence). V was clipped by 3 bases and J by 8 bases; unmatched bases: 4. The CDR3 sequence is 13 residues long. The chain's CDR3 is CASSWDRGLEAFF. Written as DNA, the CDR3 is TGTGCCAGCAGCTGGGACAGGGGACTCGAAGCTTTCTTT.

The chain has TRBV4-2 and TRBJ1-3; no definite D call. Germline CDR1 LGHNA, CDR2 YNFKEQ. This CDR3 spans 21 amino acids. Trimming cost V 0 bases and J 0 bases, with 24 bases left between them. CDR3 in amino acids: CASSQELTAAGRISSGNTIYF. The DNA for the CDR3 is TGTGCCAGCAGCCAAGAATTAACTGCGGCTGGAAGGATCAGCTCTGGAAACACCATATATTTT.